This T cell receptor (beta chain) was identified during a study of T cells after yellow fever vaccination. Study conclusions and caveats: Of the clonotypes, a small share occurred in both CD4 and CD8 compartments.

For this clonotype: Its antigen is not known.

TCRdb independently ran MiXCR on the 5' RACE reads; one entry per CDR3 protein. In the table there are 300,000 or so distinct CDR3 sequences, about 4% of which are singletons. Germline V gives CDR1 LGHNA, CDR2 YSLEER. V lost 3 bases and J lost 1, with 18 bases in between. The CDR3 totals 18 residues. Sample: PBMCs, taken 5 days after the yellow fever booster vaccination. The J gene is TRBJ2-2, the V gene TRBV4-3; TRBD1 is a possible D gene (6 bases). This receptor was identified in a man aged 18 to 30 who received the YFV17D yellow fever vaccine. The CDR3 reads CASSHLPTGTLNTGELFF. The CDR3 DNA sequence: TGCGCCAGCAGCCACCTACCGACCGGGACATTGAACACCGGGGAGCTGTTTTTT.